This T cell receptor (beta chain) was sequenced in a study of shared clonotypes between healthy human individuals. General observations from the study: Roughly 5% of naive CD4 clonotypes were common to a handful of donors. Memory subsets had estimated richness that was generally smaller than that of naive subsets.

Details on this clone: Its antigen is still unknown.

The CDR3 runs to 15 residues. Deletions cut 5 bases from V and 6 bases from J, with 16 bases between. CDR1 and CDR2 from the germline V gene are SGHTA and FQGNSA. The assay used deep level. The data were produced by immunoSEQ multiplex PCR, yet TCRdb's version contains in-frame clones alone and is incomplete. The table has some 1 million clones, roughly 70% seen once; the top ten hold approximately 1.5%. This rearrangement joins TRBV7-2 to TRBJ2-2, with D maybe TRBD1 (6 bases). The sequence derives from a man between 18 and 29 years old in good health. Sequencing used memory CD4+ T cells sorted from blood. The subset: CD45RA-negative fraction. The CDR3 sequence is CASSLGQNRAGELFF. CDR3 bases: TGTGCCAGCAGCCTAGGACAAAACAGGGCCGGGGAGCTGTTTTTT.